The rows below give T cell receptor beta chains drawn from one sample of a study of T cells after yellow fever vaccination. TCRdb processed the 5' RACE reads anew with MiXCR; each CDR3 protein has one entry. The data contain hundreds of thousands of distinct CDR3 sequences, around a fifth of them singletons. This material consisted of PBMCs, taken around 3 weeks after the first yellow fever vaccination. Source of these receptors: a man between 18 and 35 years old who received the YFV17D yellow fever vaccine. CDR3s include the opening cysteine and the closing phenylalanine or tryptophan. The order of the fields is V gene, J gene, clone size, D gene, CDR3 DNA, CDR3 protein. A D gene is named only where the DNA matches it firmly. Only part of the rows carry a size: once, few, many, or a class if the clone is expanded.

TRBV5-1	TRBJ1-4	few	TRBD1	TGCGCCAGCAGCTCCTTCGGACAGGCGGCCAATTCAAAACTGTTTTTT	CASSSFGQAANSKLFF
TRBV11-2	TRBJ2-5	few	TRBD2	TGTGCCAGCAGCTTAGGTCTGACTAGCGGGGGGGCAGACGAGACCCAGTACTTC	CASSLGLTSGGADETQYF
TRBV6-1	TRBJ1-1	-	-	TGTGCCAGCAGTGGGGGTGGTCGGACTGAAGCTTTCTTT	CASSGGGRTEAFF
TRBV27	TRBJ1-5	-	TRBD1	TGTGCCAGCGGACAGGGTGTTGGCAATCAGCCCCAGCATTTT	CASGQGVGNQPQHF
TRBV7-2	TRBJ2-1	-	TRBD2	TGTGCCAGCAGCCGACTAGCGGGGGATACCTACAATGAGCAGTTCTTC	CASSRLAGDTYNEQFF
TRBV2	TRBJ2-3	few	-	TGTGCCAGCAGTGAAGGGGTAGCCACAGATACGCAGTATTTT	CASSEGVATDTQYF
TRBV27	TRBJ2-1	few	TRBD2	TGTGCCAGCAGTTTCCTCGGGGGGGAAAACAATGAGCAGTTCTTC	CASSFLGGENNEQFF
TRBV5-1	TRBJ2-2	many	TRBD2	TGCGCCAGCAGCCGACAGACTAGCGGGGGAGACACCGGGGAGCTGTTTTTT	CASSRQTSGGDTGELFF
TRBV12-3/TRBV12-4	TRBJ1-5	-	-	TGTGCCAGCGGCCGGGCCCCCAATCAGCCCCAGCATTTT	CASGRAPNQPQHF
TRBV7-9	TRBJ1-1	many	-	TGTGCCAGCAGCGCCCAGGTGAACACTGAAGCTTTCTTT	CASSAQVNTEAFF